The 28 T cell receptor beta chains below come from one sample, sequenced in a study of regulatory T cells in long-lasting Graves disease. Time point reported: persistent/refractory GD, antithyroid drugs over 5 years with positive TRAb. The authors made the TCR library using RNA they extracted from PBMCs. Researchers made TCR beta libraries by using iRepertoire HTBI primers and running Arm-PCR on CDR3 regions. MiXCR was run by TCRdb on the multiplex PCR reads, yielding one entry per CDR3 protein. This table has 250,000 to 300,000 distinct CDR3 sequences, around a fifth appearing once. Here the sequenced sample was peripheral blood mononuclear cells (PBMCs), taken when the disease was refractory, from a patient treated with antithyroid drugs. These TCRs come from a female donor with Graves disease.

This clonotype turned up a few times. V and J are TRBV20-1 and TRBJ2-5; weak D call: TRBD2 (6 bases). Germline V lookup: CDR1 DFQATT, CDR2 SNEGSKA (reference sequence). This CDR3 has 15 amino acids. V lost 3 bases, J lost 2 bases, and 16 bases lay in between. Written as DNA, the CDR3 is TGCAGTGCTAGTAGAAGTAGCGGAGGACAAGAGACCCAGTACTTC. Translating it yields CSASRSSGGQETQYF.

The chain has TRBV28 and TRBJ2-7; TRBD2 matches 12 bases. The CDR3 covers 16 residues. Per the germline V gene, CDR1 is MDHEN and CDR2 is SYDVKM. V gave up 2 bases and J gave up 7 bases; unmatched junction bases: 9. The CDR3 is CASSLDLAGGPQEQYF. CDR3 bases: TGTGCCAGCAGTTTAGACCTAGCGGGAGGGCCTCAGGAGCAGTACTTC.

The J gene is TRBJ1-4, the V gene TRBV6-1; D is ambiguous. Deletions cut 8 bases from V and 5 bases from J, with 3 bases between. In germline, CDR1 is MNHNS, CDR2 SASEGT. The CDR3 has 10 amino acids. As DNA, the CDR3 is TGTGCCAGCGCAAATGAAAAACTGTTTTTT. Translating gives CASANEKLFF.

The gene calls are TRBV2 and TRBJ2-2; D possibly corresponds to TRBD2 (5 bases). Germline V gene sequence: CDR1 SNHLY, CDR2 FYNNEI. V lost 2 bases and J lost 5, with 12 bases in between. The CDR3 has 15 residues. As DNA, the CDR3 is TGTGCCAGCAGTGAATCCCGGGGTTGGACCGGGGAGCTGTTTTTT. Protein product: CASSESRGWTGELFF.

This clonotype was seen at least ten times. An end of the junction does not agree with germline; a read error may underlie this. V and J are TRBV11-2 and TRBJ2-3; D is unresolved. CDR1 and CDR2 (germline): SGHAT, FQNNGV. There are 14 residues in the CDR3. The CDR3 sequence: CATSTLESTDTQYF. The CDR3 DNA reads as TGTGCCACCAGCACGTTGGAGAGCACAGATACGCAGTATTTT.

The J gene is TRBJ2-4, the V gene TRBV4-1; 9 nucleotides agree with TRBD2. The CDR3 consists of 16 residues. From germline, CDR1 is MGHRA and CDR2 YSYEKL. V shed 4 bases, J shed 0 bases, and the junction held 4 bases outside the gene matches. This chain's CDR3 is CASSPLAGVAKNIQYF. The CDR3 DNA is TGCGCCAGCAGCCCCTTAGCGGGAGTAGCCAAAAACATTCAGTACTTC.

The rearrangement joins TRBV4-2 to TRBJ1-5, with D possibly being TRBD1 (5 bases). The ends were cut back, 3 bases at V and 4 bases at J, with 10 bases in the middle. The CDR3 has 14 amino acids. CDR1 and CDR2 from the germline V gene are LGHNA and YNFKEQ. The CDR3: CASSHLGVNQPQHF. DNA of the CDR3: TGTGCCAGCAGCCACCTAGGGGTTAATCAGCCCCAGCATTTT.

V and J are TRBV20-1 and TRBJ2-5, with D perhaps TRBD2 (6 bases). The germline CDR1 and CDR2 sequences are DFQATT and SNEGSKA (reference sequence). Trimming cost V 0 bases and J 1 base, with 15 bases left between them. This CDR3 is 16 amino acids long. The CDR3 reads CSARDRSEGLQETQYF. CDR3 coding DNA: TGCAGTGCTAGAGATCGGAGTGAGGGACTCCAAGAGACCCAGTACTTC.

The chain recombines TRBV20-1 with TRBJ2-2; D tentatively reads TRBD1 or TRBD2 (5 bases each). The CDR3 covers 14 residues. Germline CDR1 reads DFQATT; CDR2 reads SNEGSKA (reference sequence). Trimming removed 6 bases from V and 4 bases from J, with 15 bases in between. CDR3 in DNA: TGCAGTGCGAGGACACCCGCGGGCACCGGGGAGCTGTTTTTT. Translating it yields CSARTPAGTGELFF.

The chain combines TRBV19 with TRBJ1-5; no definite D call. Germline V CDR1 and CDR2: LNHDA, SQIVND (reference sequence). The CDR3 totals 13 residues. The V and J ends lost 5 bases and 9 bases respectively, with 14 bases between them. The CDR3 DNA is TGTGCCAGTAGTTCAAATTCAGATGTGCCCCAGCATTTT. Protein sequence: CASSSNSDVPQHF.

This clonotype was detected a few times. V gene TRBV7-2 combines with J gene TRBJ2-7; D is perhaps TRBD1 (5 bases). Per the germline V gene, CDR1 is SGHTA and CDR2 is FQGNSA. Trimming took off 2 bases at V and 2 bases at J, with 10 bases between the two ends. The CDR3 length is 14 residues. In nucleotides, the CDR3 is TGTGCCAGCAGCTTAACCACAGGCCCCTACGAGCAGTACTTC. Translating it yields CASSLTTGPYEQYF. The full variable domain, with the rest looked up from reference TRBV7-2 and TRBJ2-7, is GAGVSQSPSNKVTEKGKDVELRCDPISGHTALYWYRQSLGQGLEFLIYFQGNSAPDKSGLPSDRFSAERTGGSVSTLTIQRTQQEDSAVYLCASSLTTGPYEQYFGPGTRLTVT.

The V call is TRBV29-1, the J call TRBJ2-4, with a possible D match to TRBD2 (5 bases). CDR1 and CDR2 from the germline V gene are SQVTM and ANQGSEA. The CDR3 is 16 residues long. The V gene lost 0 bases and the J gene lost 1 base, with 13 bases spanning the gap. For the CDR3, the DNA is TGCAGCGTTGAAGATGAGGGAAAAATCGCCAAAAACATTCAGTACTTC. Its translation is CSVEDEGKIAKNIQYF.

This chain connects TRBV10-3 to TRBJ1-6, with D hard to call. Germline values: CDR1 ENHRY, CDR2 SYGVKD. The CDR3 sequence is 12 residues long. Trimming removed 2 bases from V and 9 bases from J, with 5 bases in between. In DNA form, the CDR3 reads TGTGCCATCAGTGAGGGGAGTTCACCCCTCCACTTT. It is translated as CAISEGSSPLHF.

Concerning this clonotype: A much larger clone differs by one base, so this may be a read error. The chain employs TRBV5-5 and TRBJ2-2; D possibly corresponds to TRBD2 (5 bases). The CDR3 totals 14 residues. Germline V gives CDR1 SGHKS, CDR2 YYEKEE (reference sequence). The CDR3 sequence: CASSQSSFTGELVF. CDR3 DNA: TGTGCCAGCAGCCAAAGTAGCTTTACCGGGGAGCTGGTTTTT.

Many counts were recorded for this clonotype. The chain couples TRBV28 to TRBJ1-6, with D possibly being TRBD1 (6 bases). This CDR3 region has 12 residues. V was pared by 5 bases and J by 13 bases, with 12 bases between. CDR1 and CDR2 (germline): MDHEN, SYDVKM. CDR3 protein: CASSSTGLPLHF. The CDR3 nucleotides are TGTGCCAGCAGTAGCACAGGGCTTCCCCTCCACTTT.

This clonotype was seen many times. V usage is TRBV20-1 and J usage is TRBJ1-1; D not certain. The V gene's germline CDR1 is DFQATT and CDR2 SNEGSKA (reference sequence). The CDR3 totals 14 residues. Trimming pared 2 bases from V and 2 bases from J, leaving 12 bases between. CDR3 in amino acids: CSARRLSSNTEAFF. The CDR3, as DNA: TGCAGTGCTAGACGACTGAGCTCTAACACTGAAGCTTTCTTT.

Remarks on this clonotype: This clone may be a read error of a much larger clone one base away. The CDR3 does not close with the conserved phenylalanine or tryptophan, likely indicating a read error. The J gene is TRBJ1-5, the V gene TRBV7-2; D not certain. The CDR3 length is 17 residues. V was cut by 6 bases and J by 0 bases, with 18 bases left in between. Germline V gene sequence: CDR1 SGHTA, CDR2 FQGNSA. CDR3 in DNA: TGTGCCAGCAGTCCCAAGGACTGGTACTATAGCAATCAGCCCCAGCATCTT. Its translation is CASSPKDWYYSNQPQHL.

CDR3 DNA: TGCAGTGCTAGGGGACAGTCGAACACCGGGGAGCTGTTTTTT. It codes for CSARGQSNTGELFF. The genes are TRBV20-1 and TRBJ2-2; 7 bases match TRBD1. This CDR3 is built from 14 residues. Germline lookup yields CDR1 DFQATT and CDR2 SNEGSKA (reference sequence). The junction had 1 base not matched to a gene; V was cut back by 3 bases and J by 0 bases.

The chain recombines TRBV5-4 with TRBJ1-1; 10 bases are shared with TRBD1. The CDR3 sequence is 15 residues long. Germline values: CDR1 SGHNT, CDR2 YYREEE (reference sequence). J was trimmed by 6 bases and V by 4 bases; bases with no gene match: 9. CDR3 region: CASSPRQGAIAEAFF. The CDR3 region has the DNA TGTGCCAGCAGCCCGAGACAGGGGGCGATCGCTGAAGCTTTCTTT.

The chain couples TRBV29-1 to TRBJ2-7; D gene ambiguous. CDR3 length: 12 residues. Germline values: CDR1 SQVTM, CDR2 ANQGSEA. The ends were cut back, 7 bases at V and 6 bases at J, with 16 bases in the middle. The chain's CDR3 is CSAKLGAAEQYF. The CDR3 nucleotides are TGCAGCGCAAAACTCGGAGCCGCCGAGCAGTACTTC.

This clonotype was observed many times. This chain's CDR3 is CASSLVGPSGRELFF. Here the CDR3 DNA reads TGTGCCAGCAGCTTAGTAGGACCTAGCGGGAGGGAGCTGTTTTTT. The chain uses TRBV11-2 and TRBJ2-2; 9 bases align to TRBD2. V lost 1 base, J lost 9 bases, and 6 bases stayed unmatched. This CDR3 region has 15 residues. In germline, CDR1 is SGHAT, CDR2 FQNNGV.

The sample holds many counts of this clonotype. The chain links TRBV12-3 or TRBV12-4 to TRBJ2-4, with TRBD2 matching 9 bases. The V segment lost 3 bases and the J segment 2 bases; nucleotides outside the gene matches: 11. This CDR3 comprises 18 residues. The CDR3 is CASSFVAGEFGTKNIQYF. The CDR3 DNA reads TGTGCCAGCAGTTTCGTAGCGGGAGAGTTTGGTACCAAAAACATTCAGTACTTC.

This clonotype has more than one count but fewer than ten. V gene TRBV6-5 combines with J gene TRBJ1-5; TRBD1 is a possible D gene (6 bases). This CDR3 has 15 residues. In germline, CDR1 is MNHEY, CDR2 SVGAGI. Trimming stripped 6 bases from V and 1 base from J, with 13 bases between. The CDR3 coding sequence is TGTGCCAGCAGCTACGGACAGATCAGCAATCAGCCCCAGCATTTT. As protein: CASSYGQISNQPQHF.

V is TRBV5-5 and J is TRBJ2-7; the match to TRBD2 covers 9 bases. Germline lookup yields CDR1 SGHKS and CDR2 YYEKEE (reference sequence). With 2 bases clipped from V and 4 bases from J, the junction kept 7 bases outside the gene matches. The CDR3 extends over 15 amino acids. CDR3: CASSFVAGGPYEQYF. DNA of the CDR3: TGTGCCAGCAGCTTTGTGGCGGGAGGGCCGTACGAGCAGTACTTC.

This clonotype was counted a few times. The chain couples TRBV18 to TRBJ2-1; D call uncertain. Germline-derived CDR1 and CDR2 are KGHSH and LQKENI. The CDR3 is 15 amino acids. V lost 0 bases, J lost 2 bases, and 8 bases lay in between. The CDR3 DNA follows: TGTGCCAGCTCACCACCGTCCCGACCCTACAATGAGCAGTTCTTC. Translation: CASSPPSRPYNEQFF. Drawing the rest from reference TRBV18 and TRBJ2-1, the complete variable domain is NAGVMQNPRHLVRRRGQEARLRCSPMKGHSHVYWYRQLPEEGLKFMVYLQKENIIDESGMPKERFSAEFPKEGPSILRIQQVVRGDSAAYFCASSPPSRPYNEQFFGPGTRLTVL.

A word on this clonotype: Just one base apart from a much larger clone, this may be a read error. The V call is TRBV2, the J call TRBJ2-7; 7 bases are a match to TRBD1. J lost 0 bases, V lost 6 bases, and 5 bases had no gene match. The CDR3 spans 14 residues. CDR1 and CDR2 from the germline V gene are SNHLY and FYNNEI. The CDR3 coding sequence is TGTGCCAGCAGGTCGTCAGGGGGCTCCTACGAGCAGTACTTC. Translation: CASRSSGGSYEQYF.

This clonotype was detected many times. The genes are TRBV20-1 and TRBJ1-4; TRBD1 is a possible D gene (5 bases). The V end lost 6 bases, the J end lost 0 bases, and 11 bases lay between the germline ends. Germline V gene data show CDR1 as DFQATT and CDR2 as SNEGSKA (reference sequence). This CDR3 spans 14 amino acids. The CDR3: CSAQDSSTNEKLFF. The CDR3 coding sequence is TGCAGTGCGCAAGACAGCTCAACTAATGAAAAACTGTTTTTT.

This clonotype was counted at least ten times. The chain uses TRBV7-2 and TRBJ1-4, with 8 bases fitting TRBD1. The CDR3 extends over 15 amino acids. The V and J ends lost 5 bases and 0 bases, in that order; junction bases with no gene match: 2. Germline values: CDR1 SGHTA, CDR2 FQGNSA. The CDR3 DNA reads TGTGCCAGCAGCCAGGGGGCTGCAACTAATGAAAAACTGTTTTTT. Its protein is CASSQGAATNEKLFF.